Listed below are T cell receptor beta chains from one sample, sequenced in a study of vaccination effects on CD4 cells after COVID-19. Antigens for these TCRs are unknown. Sequencing used immunoSEQ multiplex PCR; TCRdb keeps in-frame clones, though not all of them. The table has tens of thousands of clones, roughly 70% seen once; the top ten hold roughly 24%. This sample comprised CD4+ T cells from PBMCs cultured with HCoV-OC43 spike peptides, obtained before COVID-19 vaccination. All receptors derive from a human donor who received a COVID-19 vaccine. The CDR3 runs from the conserved cysteine through the conserved F or W. D genes are given only for firm matches. Only part of the rows carry a size: once, few, many, or a class if the clone is expanded.

J	size	V	D	DNA	CDR3
TRBJ2-5	.	TRBV25-1	.	TGTGCCAGCAGTGAATCCCCCCAGGGGAGAAGAGAGACCCAGTACTTC	CASSESPQGRRETQYF
TRBJ1-3	.	TRBV15	TRBD1	TGTGCCACCAGCAGAGAAGCACAGGGGACAAACACCATATATTTT	CATSREAQGTNTIYF
TRBJ2-6	once	TRBV2	TRBD1	TGTGCCAGCATGGACAGGGGGTTTTCTGGGGCCAACGTCCTGACTTTC	CASMDRGFSGANVLTF
TRBJ1-2	.	TRBV6-6	.	TGTGCCAGCAGTTACTCGAGGGGCAACTATGGCTACACCTTC	CASSYSRGNYGYTF
TRBJ2-7	.	TRBV29-1	.	TGCAGCGTTTATACAGGCTCCTACGAGCAGTACTTC	CSVYTGSYEQYF
TRBJ1-4	few	TRBV11-2	TRBD1	TGTGCCAGCAGCTTATGGGGACAGACAAATGAAAAACTGTTTTTT	CASSLWGQTNEKLFF
TRBJ1-2	.	TRBV25-1	TRBD1	TGTGCCAGCAGTGACAGGGGGCCCTATGGCTACACCTTC	CASSDRGPYGYTF
TRBJ2-5	.	TRBV27	TRBD1	TGTGCCAGCAGTTTATTTCAACAGGGGGCGGCCGTGACCCAGTACTTC	CASSLFQQGAAVTQYF
TRBJ2-1	few	TRBV18	TRBD1	TGTGCCAGCTCACTCCAGGGGGCTCGGAATGAGCAGTTCTTC	CASSLQGARNEQFF
TRBJ1-6	.	TRBV5-6	.	TGTGCCAGCAGCTTGTACGCCTATAATTCACCCCTCCACTTT	CASSLYAYNSPLHF
TRBJ1-5	.	TRBV6-2/TRBV6-3	.	TGTGCCAGCAGTTACTCCGAGGTGGGGTCTCAGCCCCAGCATTTT	CASSYSEVGSQPQHF
TRBJ1-1	few	TRBV5-1	.	TGCGCCAGCAGCTCCGGACAGCCAAGTGAAGCTTTCTTT	CASSSGQPSEAFF
TRBJ2-7	few	TRBV2	.	TGTGCCAGCAAGGGACGGGCCTCCTACGAGCAGTACTTC	CASKGRASYEQYF
TRBJ2-1	.	TRBV4-1	TRBD2	TGCGCCAGCAGCCGAGAGGGACTAGCCCCCTCCTACAATGAGCAGTTCTTC	CASSREGLAPSYNEQFF
TRBJ2-1	once	TRBV2	TRBD2	TGTGCCAGCAGATTGGGACTAGCCGGCAATGAGCAGTTCTTC	CASRLGLAGNEQFF
TRBJ2-7	.	TRBV7-2	.	TGTGCCAGCAGCCCGACGGGACGGCGAGCCGGGGAGCAGTACTTC	CASSPTGRRAGEQYF
TRBJ1-6	.	TRBV28	.	TGTGCCAGCAGTTTCTCGGCCTATAATTCACCCCTCCACTTT	CASSFSAYNSPLHF
TRBJ1-5	.	TRBV2	.	TGTGCCAGCAGGGACGGACTCAATCAGGCCCAGCATTTT	CASRDGLNQAQHF
TRBJ2-4	.	TRBV18	TRBD1	TGTGCCAGCTCACCCTTGAAAGGACAGGGGGCCAAAAACATTCAGTACTTC	CASSPLKGQGAKNIQYF
TRBJ2-1	.	TRBV19	.	TGTGCCAGTAGCCTGAGGGGAAGCTCCTACAATGAGCAGTTCTTC	CASSLRGSSYNEQFF
TRBJ2-2	few	TRBV7-3	TRBD1	TGTGCCAGCAGCCTAGATCCGGGACAGAGGATGTTTTTT	CASSLDPGQRMFF
TRBJ1-5	.	TRBV2	TRBD1	TGTGCCAGCAGTGAAAGTCGGGGACAGGGGCCCAATCAGCCCCAGCATTTT	CASSESRGQGPNQPQHF
TRBJ1-5	.	TRBV19	.	TGTGCCAGTAGAGGACACGACTTCAATCAGCCCCAGCATTTT	CASRGHDFNQPQHF
TRBJ1-5	once	TRBV19	.	TGTGCCAGTAGTTCGATTTGGACGGGCAATCAGCCCCAGCATTTT	CASSSIWTGNQPQHF
TRBJ1-4	.	TRBV4-1	.	TGCGCCAGCAGCCAAGGGGTGGCAGGACTTAATGAAAAACTGTTTTTT	CASSQGVAGLNEKLFF
TRBJ1-4	once	TRBV5-4	TRBD1	TGTGCCAGCAGCGAGGACAGGGGAGCTGAAAAACTGTTTTTT	CASSEDRGAEKLFF
TRBJ1-2	.	TRBV21-1	.	TGTGCCAGCAGCAAAGACTATTATGGGTCAGGGGAGACCTATGGCTACACCTTC	CASSKDYYGSGETYGYTF
TRBJ1-6	.	TRBV27	.	TGTGCCAGCAGTCCATTGGCTCGTGATAATTCACCCCTCCACTTT	CASSPLARDNSPLHF
TRBJ2-7	.	TRBV9	.	TGTGCCAGCAGCCCAGCCCCGGCACCTTCCTACGAGCAGTACTTC	CASSPAPAPSYEQYF
TRBJ1-2	.	TRBV6-5	.	TGTGCCAGCAGCCGTGACAGGCTCGTCTATGGCTACACCTTC	CASSRDRLVYGYTF
TRBJ2-3	.	TRBV4-3	.	TGCGCCAGCAGCCAAGATCCAGAGGTCCTCGGAGCAGATACGCAGTATTTT	CASSQDPEVLGADTQYF
TRBJ1-4	.	TRBV9	.	TGTGCCAGCACCCGTCAGGGGCTGGCTAATGAAAAACTGTTTTTT	CASTRQGLANEKLFF
TRBJ1-5	few	TRBV11-2	.	TGTGCCAGCAGCTTGACGGATGGGAAGGCTCAGCCCCAGCATTTT	CASSLTDGKAQPQHF
TRBJ1-2	.	TRBV25-1	.	TGTGCCAGCAGTTCTCAAGGACAAGGGCTGATCTATGGCTACACCTTC	CASSSQGQGLIYGYTF
TRBJ2-7	.	TRBV28	.	TGTGCCAGCAGTCCCCCAAAGGTAGAAGTCTACGAGCAGTACTTC	CASSPPKVEVYEQYF
TRBJ2-4	.	TRBV15	TRBD2	TGTGCCACCAGCGTTAGAGCGGGGCTAGCCAAAAACATTCAGTACTTC	CATSVRAGLAKNIQYF
TRBJ2-5	.	TRBV19	.	TGTGCCAGTAACATAGCGAGGGAGACCCAGTACTTC	CASNIARETQYF
TRBJ2-1	.	TRBV5-1	TRBD2	TGCGCCAGCAGCTGGGTAGCGGGGAAAACCTTCAATGAGCAGTTCTTC	CASSWVAGKTFNEQFF